This T cell receptor (beta chain) was profiled in a study of beta chain features in type 1 diabetes. Study-wide background: Age, gender, cell numbers and subset yield matched between patients and controls.

In germline, CDR1 is MNHEY, CDR2 SVGAGI. This CDR3 has 15 residues. V was shortened by 2 bases and J by 11 bases, with 19 bases between the two germline ends. Blood was drawn once from each donor into heparinised tubes. The draws averaged about 110 mL. Markers CD45RO/CCR7/CD25/CD127/CD95/CD27 served to sort CD4+ naive, central memory, regulatory and stem cell-like memory cells. Populations obtained by sorting all exceeded 95% purity. Isolated RNA was reverse transcribed in full, so expressed TCRB transcripts were sequenced. The table came from immunoSEQ multiplex PCR; TCRdb's copy has only in-frame clones and leaves some out. Here the sample spans more than 300,000 clones, 8% being singletons. A few counts support this clone.

This receptor was identified in a woman between 18 and 29 years old in good health. The chain employs TRBV6-5 and TRBJ1-5, with TRBD1 as a possible D gene (5 bases). The sample consisted of central memory CD4+ T cells from blood. The CDR3 DNA reads as TGTGCCAGCAGTTACCCGGACACCAGCAGTAGGGCCCAGCATTTT. This sequence encodes CASSYPDTSSRAQHF.